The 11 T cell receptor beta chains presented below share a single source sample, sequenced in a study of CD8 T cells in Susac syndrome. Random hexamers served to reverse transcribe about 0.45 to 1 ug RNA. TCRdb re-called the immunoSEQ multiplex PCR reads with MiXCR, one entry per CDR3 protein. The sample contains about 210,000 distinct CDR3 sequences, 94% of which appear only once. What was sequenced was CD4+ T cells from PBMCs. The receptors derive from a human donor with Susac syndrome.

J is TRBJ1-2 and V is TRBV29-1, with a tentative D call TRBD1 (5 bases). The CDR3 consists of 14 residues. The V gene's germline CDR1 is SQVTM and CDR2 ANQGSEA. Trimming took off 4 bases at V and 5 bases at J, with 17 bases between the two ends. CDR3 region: CSVAPGPETYGYTF. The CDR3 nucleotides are TGCAGCGTTGCTCCGGGACCCGAAACTTATGGCTACACCTTC.

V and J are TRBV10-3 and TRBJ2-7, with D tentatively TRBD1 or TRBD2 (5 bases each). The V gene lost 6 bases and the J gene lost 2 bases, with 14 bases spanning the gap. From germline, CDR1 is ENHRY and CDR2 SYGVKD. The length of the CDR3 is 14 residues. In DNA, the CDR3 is TGTGCCATCAGCCCTGGGACGGTGACCTACGAGCAGTACTTC. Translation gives CAISPGTVTYEQYF.

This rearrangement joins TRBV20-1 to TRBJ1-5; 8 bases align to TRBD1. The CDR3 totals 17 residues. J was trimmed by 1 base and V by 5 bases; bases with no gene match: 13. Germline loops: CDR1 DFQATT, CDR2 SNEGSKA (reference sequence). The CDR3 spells CSALRPGTGVSNQPQHF. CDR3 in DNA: TGCAGTGCTCTGAGGCCTGGGACAGGTGTAAGCAATCAGCCCCAGCATTTT.

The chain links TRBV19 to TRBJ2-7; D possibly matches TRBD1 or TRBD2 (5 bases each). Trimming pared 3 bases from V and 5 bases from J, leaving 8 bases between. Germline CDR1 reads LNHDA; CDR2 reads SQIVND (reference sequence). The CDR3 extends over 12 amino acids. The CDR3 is CASSMQGDEQYF. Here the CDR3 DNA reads TGTGCCAGTAGTATGCAGGGAGACGAGCAGTACTTC.

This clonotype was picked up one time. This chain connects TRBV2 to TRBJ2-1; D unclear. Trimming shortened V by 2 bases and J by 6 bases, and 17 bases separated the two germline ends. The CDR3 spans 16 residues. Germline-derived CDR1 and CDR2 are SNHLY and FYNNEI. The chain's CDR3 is CASSEWPGTGFNEQFF. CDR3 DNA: TGTGCCAGCAGTGAATGGCCGGGCACTGGGTTCAATGAGCAGTTCTTC. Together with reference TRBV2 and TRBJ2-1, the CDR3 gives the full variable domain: EPEVTQTPSHQVTQMGQEVILRCVPISNHLYFYWYRQILGQKVEFLVSFYNNEISEKSEIFDDQFSVERPDGSNFTLKIRSTKLEDSAMYFCASSEWPGTGFNEQFFGPGTRLTVL.

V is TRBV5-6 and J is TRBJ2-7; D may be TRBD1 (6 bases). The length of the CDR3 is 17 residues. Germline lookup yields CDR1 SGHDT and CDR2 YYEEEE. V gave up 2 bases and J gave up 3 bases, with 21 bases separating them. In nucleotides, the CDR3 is TGTGCCAGCAGCTTCAGGACAGATTTCAGGATACTCTACGAGCAGTACTTC. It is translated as CASSFRTDFRILYEQYF.

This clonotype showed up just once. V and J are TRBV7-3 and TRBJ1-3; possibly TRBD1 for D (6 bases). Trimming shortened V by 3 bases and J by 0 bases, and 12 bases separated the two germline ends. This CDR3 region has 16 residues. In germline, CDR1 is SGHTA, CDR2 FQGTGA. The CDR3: CASSLGALGSGNTIYF. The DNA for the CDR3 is TGTGCCAGCAGCTTGGGGGCTCTTGGCTCTGGAAACACCATATATTTT.

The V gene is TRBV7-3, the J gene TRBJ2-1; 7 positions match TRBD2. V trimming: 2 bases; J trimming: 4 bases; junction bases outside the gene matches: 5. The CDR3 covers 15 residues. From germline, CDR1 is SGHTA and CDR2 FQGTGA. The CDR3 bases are TGTGCCAGCAGCTTAGGGGGGGGGATTTACAATGAGCAGTTCTTC. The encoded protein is CASSLGGGIYNEQFF.

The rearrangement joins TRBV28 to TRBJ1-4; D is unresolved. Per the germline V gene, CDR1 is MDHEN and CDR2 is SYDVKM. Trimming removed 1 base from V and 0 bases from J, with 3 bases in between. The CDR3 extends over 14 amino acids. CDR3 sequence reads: CASSLFTTNEKLFF. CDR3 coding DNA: TGTGCCAGCAGTTTATTCACAACTAATGAAAAACTGTTTTTT.

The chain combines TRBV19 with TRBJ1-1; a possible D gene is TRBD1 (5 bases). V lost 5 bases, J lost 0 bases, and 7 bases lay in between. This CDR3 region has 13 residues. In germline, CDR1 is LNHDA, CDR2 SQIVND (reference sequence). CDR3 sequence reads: CASSAGMNTEAFF. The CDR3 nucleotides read TGTGCCAGTAGTGCAGGGATGAACACTGAAGCTTTCTTT.

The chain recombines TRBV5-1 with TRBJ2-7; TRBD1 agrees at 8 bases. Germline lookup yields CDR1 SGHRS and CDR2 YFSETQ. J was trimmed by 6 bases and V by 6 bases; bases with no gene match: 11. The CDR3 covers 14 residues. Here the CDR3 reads CASTAGRQGTEQYF. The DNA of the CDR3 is TGCGCCAGCACTGCCGGACGACAGGGGACCGAGCAGTACTTC. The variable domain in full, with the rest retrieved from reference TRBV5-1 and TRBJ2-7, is KAGVTQTPRYLIKTRGQQVTLSCSPISGHRSVSWYQQTPGQGLQFLFEYFSETQRNKGNFPGRFSGRQFSNSRSEMNVSTLELGDSALYLCASTAGRQGTEQYFGPGTRLTVT.